This T cell receptor beta chain was sequenced during a study of blood T cells in healthy people across ages. For the study at large: When template switching was applied, about one barcoded beta molecule was captured per two T cells. Whole-study results and caveats: Conclusively comparing naive with antigen-experienced cells was impossible with unsorted PBMCs. Whereas aged donors had fewer naive CD4+ cells, long-lived donors had more of them and higher diversity.

With regard to this clonotype: What it binds is not known.

A sample-barcoded 5' primer and a J-beta primer mix were used in a second PCR of roughly 7 to 11 cycles. One entry per CDR3 protein, called by TCRdb with MiXCR from the 5' RACE reads. This table holds over 1,500,000 distinct CDR3 sequences, around 48% found once. The CDR3 length is 14 residues. Germline V CDR1 and CDR2: SGHRS, YFSETQ. V shed 1 base and J shed 5 bases, with 12 bases lying between them. This chain links TRBV5-1 with TRBJ2-5; D unclear. This TCR was recovered from a woman aged 40 to 55 in good health. Sample: blood. This chain's CDR3 is CASSLTSGPETQYF. The CDR3 DNA follows: TGCGCCAGCAGCTTGACGTCAGGCCCGGAGACCCAGTACTTC.